Below, 30 T cell receptor beta chains from the same sample are listed, as sequenced in a study of T cell responses to AZD1222 COVID-19 vaccine. The method was immunoSEQ multiplex PCR; TCRdb's version includes in-frame clones alone and lacks a portion of them. Of 150,000 to 200,000 clones detected, 70% to 90% appear once; the ten largest clones hold roughly 10%. The sample consisted of peripheral blood, taken 28 days after the second AZD1222 dose. The receptors were gathered from an adult who received the AZD1222 COVID-19 vaccine.

The chain employs TRBV13 and TRBJ2-3; 8 bases are a match to TRBD2. CDR1 is PRHDT, CDR2 FYEKMQ, per germline (reference sequence). CDR3 length: 18 amino acids. J gave up 3 bases and V 4 bases, and 15 bases lay outside the gene matches. The CDR3 DNA reads as TGTGCCAGCAGCTGGGTGAGCGGGGGCACTCCTGGGACAGATACGCAGTATTTT. Protein product: CASSWVSGGTPGTDTQYF.

In its sample, this clone was seen once. The V and J genes are TRBV27 and TRBJ2-5, with D tentatively TRBD2 (6 bases). The germline V and J ends were trimmed by 8 bases and 5 bases, with 21 bases remaining between them. Germline values: CDR1 MNHEY, CDR2 SMNVEV (reference sequence). The CDR3 spans 15 residues. The CDR3 loop is CASRTGGRGSETQYF. In DNA form, the CDR3 reads TGTGCCAGCCGTACCGGCGGGCGGGGATCTGAGACCCAGTACTTC.

V and J are TRBV30 and TRBJ1-2; tentatively, D is TRBD1 (5 bases). V was trimmed by 3 bases and J by 5 bases, leaving 19 bases between them. In germline, CDR1 is GTSNPN, CDR2 SVGIG (reference sequence). The CDR3 has 15 residues. CDR3 coding DNA: TGTGCCTGGAGCGCTCCCGGGAGACAGATATATGGCTACACCTTC. Translating gives CAWSAPGRQIYGYTF.

The chain links TRBV5-1 to TRBJ2-6; 14 bases align to TRBD2. In germline, CDR1 is SGHRS, CDR2 YFSETQ. The V segment lost 5 bases and the J segment 0 bases; nucleotides outside the gene matches: 13. CDR3 length: 21 amino acids. In nucleotides, the CDR3 is TGCGCCAGCAGGTCAAGCTGGACTAGCGGGGGGTCTCGCTCTGGGGCCAACGTCCTGACTTTC. Translated: CASRSSWTSGGSRSGANVLTF. Looking up the rest from reference TRBV5-1 and TRBJ2-6 gives the full variable domain: KAGVTQTPRYLIKTRGQQVTLSCSPISGHRSVSWYQQTPGQGLQFLFEYFSETQRNKGNFPGRFSGRQFSNSRSEMNVSTLELGDSALYLCASRSSWTSGGSRSGANVLTFGAGSRLTVL.

The rearrangement uses TRBV6-2 or TRBV6-3 and TRBJ1-1; D not resolved. CDR3 length: 13 amino acids. Germline V gives CDR1 MNHEY, CDR2 SVGEGT. The V end lost 6 bases, the J end lost 3 bases, and 11 bases lay between the germline ends. CDR3 coding DNA: TGTGCCAGCAGCCTAGAGGAATACACTGAAGCTTTCTTT. Its translation: CASSLEEYTEAFF.

This chain joins TRBV25-1 and TRBJ2-2; tentatively, D is TRBD1 (5 bases). Trimming left V 4 bases short and J 6 bases short, with 9 bases between. The CDR3 covers 13 residues. The germline gives CDR1 MGHDK, CDR2 SYGVNS. CDR3 sequence (DNA): TGTGCCAGCAGTGGAGCAGGGCCCGGGGAGCTGTTTTTT. This encodes CASSGAGPGELFF.

The chain's CDR3 is CASSGAFEGELFF. CDR3 sequence (DNA): TGCGCCAGCAGCGGCGCGTTTGAGGGAGAGCTGTTTTTT. This chain uses TRBV5-1 with TRBJ2-2; possibly TRBD2 for D (5 bases). The CDR3 is 13 amino acids. The germline V gene encodes CDR1 SGHRS and CDR2 YFSETQ. Trimming removed 4 bases at V and 11 bases at J, with 15 bases between.

In its sample, this clone was seen once. The chain employs TRBV30 and TRBJ1-5; 8 bases match TRBD1. After removal of 1 base from V and 6 bases from J, the junction contained 5 bases not matched to a gene. Germline CDR1 reads GTSNPN; CDR2 reads SVGIG (reference sequence). The CDR3 totals 14 residues. The CDR3, as DNA: TGTGCCTGGAGTGCCGGACAGGGAGGTCAGCCCCAGCATTTT. Protein: CAWSAGQGGQPQHF.

The chain carries TRBV28 and TRBJ1-2, with a weak D call TRBD1 (5 bases). V dropped 6 bases and J dropped 4 bases, with 15 bases sitting between them. The CDR3 contains 14 residues. Germline V gene data show CDR1 as MDHEN and CDR2 as SYDVKM. In DNA, the CDR3 is TGTGCCAGCAGCATACAGGACGACGGCTATGGCTACACCTTC. It yields the protein CASSIQDDGYGYTF.

The chain links TRBV19 to TRBJ1-4; 8 nucleotides agree with TRBD1. Germline lookup yields CDR1 LNHDA and CDR2 SQIVND (reference sequence). This CDR3 contains 14 residues. With V trimmed by 3 bases and J by 7 bases, 4 bases remained unmatched. CDR3 sequence reads: CASSMDRDGEKLFF. CDR3 bases: TGTGCCAGTAGTATGGACAGGGATGGTGAAAAACTGTTTTTT.

The rearrangement joins TRBV9 to TRBJ1-1, with 7 bases aligning to TRBD1. V gave up 3 bases and J gave up 1 base; unmatched junction bases: 0. CDR3 size: 13 residues. The germline V gene has CDR1 SGDLS and CDR2 YYNGEE. The CDR3 DNA sequence: TGTGCCAGCAGCGGACAGGGGAACACTGAAGCTTTCTTT. Translation: CASSGQGNTEAFF.

J is TRBJ2-2 and V is TRBV7-2, with D hard to call. With 2 bases removed from V and 0 bases from J, the gap between germline ends came to 4 bases. The CDR3 contains 14 residues. CDR1 is SGHTA and CDR2 is FQGNSA in the germline V gene. CDR3 region: CASSLMANTGELFF. CDR3 DNA: TGTGCCAGCAGCTTAATGGCGAACACCGGGGAGCTGTTTTTT.

The rearrangement uses TRBV18 and TRBJ1-5, with 11 bases identical to TRBD1. The CDR3 is made up of 17 amino acids. CDR1 KGHSH and CDR2 LQKENI come from the germline V gene. V shed 1 base, J shed 6 bases, and the junction held 8 bases outside the gene matches. The CDR3 protein is CASSPQHPGQGVQPQHF. CDR3 sequence (DNA): TGTGCCAGCTCACCACAACATCCGGGACAGGGGGTTCAGCCCCAGCATTTT. The variable domain in full, completed from reference TRBV18 and TRBJ1-5, reads NAGVMQNPRHLVRRRGQEARLRCSPMKGHSHVYWYRQLPEEGLKFMVYLQKENIIDESGMPKERFSAEFPKEGPSILRIQQVVRGDSAAYFCASSPQHPGQGVQPQHFGDGTRLSIL.

The rearrangement joins TRBV4-1 to TRBJ2-3; 11 nucleotides agree with TRBD2. Germline CDR1 reads MGHRA; CDR2 reads YSYEKL. J gave up 6 bases and V 4 bases, and 12 bases lay outside the gene matches. The CDR3 length is 17 residues. CDR3 nucleotide sequence: TGCGCCAGCAGCCCGCTTGGGACTAGCGGTGAGCGGGATACGCAGTATTTT. This sequence encodes CASSPLGTSGERDTQYF.

The CDR3, as DNA: TGTGCCAGCAGCTTAGGAGAGGTTCAGCCCCAGCATTTT. Translating gives CASSLGEVQPQHF. V gene TRBV7-9 combines with J gene TRBJ1-5, with no clear D. The V gene's germline CDR1 is SEHNR and CDR2 FQNEAQ (reference sequence). V was cut by 1 base and J by 6 bases, with 7 bases left in between. This CDR3 region has 13 residues.

The V and J genes are TRBV6-6 and TRBJ2-1; 7 bases align to TRBD2. Germline V gene lookup returns CDR1 MNHNY and CDR2 SVGAGI (reference sequence). The CDR3 is 15 residues long. The ends lost 1 base at V and 5 bases at J; junction bases unmatched: 5. The DNA for the CDR3 is TGTGCCAGCAGTTACTGGCGGGGGACCAACAATGAGCAGTTCTTC. It yields the protein CASSYWRGTNNEQFF.

This clone was seen only once. The V gene is TRBV5-4, the J gene TRBJ2-3; TRBD1 is a possible D gene (5 bases). From germline, CDR1 is SGHNT and CDR2 YYREEE (reference sequence). This CDR3 is built from 15 residues. Between the trimmed V and J ends, which lost 4 bases and 2 bases, there was a span of 14 bases. This chain's CDR3 is CASSQGQHTTDTQYF. CDR3 bases: TGTGCCAGCAGCCAAGGACAACATACCACAGATACGCAGTATTTT.

This rearrangement joins TRBV5-1 to TRBJ2-2, with D perhaps TRBD1 (5 bases). CDR1 is SGHRS and CDR2 is YFSETQ in the germline V gene. The CDR3 consists of 16 residues. V lost 2 bases and J lost 5, with 16 bases in between. The CDR3 DNA follows: TGCGCCAGCAGCTTTTTAAGTCAGGGTGGTACCGGGGAGCTGTTTTTT. The encoded protein is CASSFLSQGGTGELFF.

The CDR3 sequence is CASSQDMGQGNSPLHF. CDR3 nucleotides: TGCGCCAGCAGCCAAGATATGGGACAGGGGAATTCACCCCTCCACTTT. The chain uses TRBV4-1 and TRBJ1-6; 10 nucleotides match TRBD1. The germline V gene encodes CDR1 MGHRA and CDR2 YSYEKL. Losses at the gene ends were 0 bases for V and 7 bases for J; bases not matched to a gene: 3. There are 16 residues in the CDR3.

The gene calls are TRBV18 and TRBJ1-1; D is perhaps TRBD1 (5 bases). The CDR3 contains 14 residues. V was clipped by 5 bases and J by 0 bases, with 10 bases between them. From germline, CDR1 is KGHSH and CDR2 LQKENI. The CDR3, as DNA: TGTGCCAGCTCATCGGACATAATGAACACTGAAGCTTTCTTT. Residues: CASSSDIMNTEAFF.

The chain recombines TRBV5-1 with TRBJ2-7; D unresolved. Germline values: CDR1 SGHRS, CDR2 YFSETQ. The V gene lost 3 bases and the J gene lost 1 base, with 20 bases spanning the gap. The CDR3 contains 17 residues. The CDR3 coding sequence is TGCGCCAGCAGCTGGACCTCGACAAGAGGCGCGTCCTACGAGCAGTACTTC. Translating it yields CASSWTSTRGASYEQYF.

V gene TRBV28 combines with J gene TRBJ2-7, with D unresolved. This CDR3 has 14 amino acids. CDR1 is MDHEN and CDR2 is SYDVKM in the germline V gene. Trimming stripped 5 bases from V and 7 bases from J, with 18 bases between. CDR3 sequence: CASSPQAEVREQYF. DNA for the CDR3: TGTGCCAGCAGTCCCCAGGCTGAGGTTCGGGAGCAGTACTTC.

V usage is TRBV28 and J usage is TRBJ1-2; TRBD1 is a possible D gene (5 bases). This CDR3 has 13 residues. Deletions cut 7 bases from V and 4 bases from J, with 13 bases between. Per the germline V gene, CDR1 is MDHEN and CDR2 is SYDVKM. Written as DNA, the CDR3 is TGTGCCAGCACCCGCCTGGGGGGCTATGGCTACACCTTC. It yields the protein CASTRLGGYGYTF.

The J gene is TRBJ1-5, the V gene TRBV30; 7 nucleotides align to TRBD1. The CDR3 is 13 amino acids. Per germline, CDR1 GTSNPN and CDR2 SVGIG (reference sequence). The ends lost 4 bases at V and 6 bases at J; junction bases unmatched: 6. The CDR3 DNA follows: TGTGCCTGGACGGTCGGGGACAGTCAGCCCCAGCATTTT. This codes for CAWTVGDSQPQHF.

J is TRBJ1-2 and V is TRBV4-1; D uncertain. The CDR3 spans 14 residues. CDR1 and CDR2 from the germline V gene are MGHRA and YSYEKL. V was pared by 1 base and J by 4 bases, with 10 bases between. The CDR3 reads CASSQGRGSYGYTF. The CDR3 DNA sequence: TGCGCCAGCAGCCAAGGGCGGGGTTCCTATGGCTACACCTTC.

This rearrangement joins TRBV5-6 to TRBJ2-5; 7 bases are a match to TRBD1. The CDR3 has 14 residues. Germline loops: CDR1 SGHDT, CDR2 YYEEEE. Trimming took 3 bases from V and 6 from J; bases not matched to a gene: 8. The CDR3 sequence is CASSSGQSWKTQYF. The CDR3 nucleotides read TGTGCCAGCAGCTCGGGACAGAGTTGGAAGACCCAGTACTTC.

This chain connects TRBV5-8 to TRBJ2-7, with a tentative D call TRBD2 (7 bases). V was clipped by 4 bases and J by 7 bases, with 18 bases between them. Germline assignment: CDR1 SGHTS and CDR2 YDEGEE. CDR3 size: 14 residues. CDR3 sequence: CASSLDRGAREQYF. DNA of the CDR3: TGTGCCAGCAGCCTTGATCGGGGGGCGAGGGAGCAGTACTTC. Full variable domain (rest looked up from reference TRBV5-8 and TRBJ2-7): EAGVTQSPTHLIKTRGQQATLRCSPISGHTSVYWYQQALGLGLQFLLWYDEGEERNRGNFPPRFSGRQFPNYSSELNVNALELEDSALYLCASSLDRGAREQYFGPGTRLTVT.

This chain uses TRBV6-5 with TRBJ1-1, with 7 bases lining up with TRBD1. J gave up 0 bases and V 6 bases, and 7 bases lay outside the gene matches. From germline, CDR1 is MNHEY and CDR2 SVGAGI. The CDR3 is 15 amino acids. CDR3 coding DNA: TGTGCCAGCAGAGGGAGGACAGGCTTGAACACTGAAGCTTTCTTT. Amino acid sequence: CASRGRTGLNTEAFF.

V is TRBV19 and J is TRBJ1-6; D not resolved. This CDR3 spans 13 amino acids. Looked up from germline, CDR1 is LNHDA and CDR2 is SQIVND (reference sequence). With 0 bases removed from V and 8 bases from J, the gap between germline ends came to 5 bases. This CDR3 is CASSIDADSPLHF. The CDR3 nucleotides read TGTGCCAGTAGTATAGATGCCGATTCACCCCTCCACTTT.

V usage is TRBV7-3 and J usage is TRBJ2-1, with 12 bases aligning to TRBD2. Germline V gives CDR1 SGHTA, CDR2 FQGTGA. The CDR3 covers 13 residues. Trimming cost V 2 bases and J 10 bases; bases outside gene matches: 0. CDR3 nucleotide sequence: TGTGCCAGCAGCTTAGGACTAGCGGGGGAGCAGTTCTTC. This codes for CASSLGLAGEQFF.